Each of the 28 T cell receptor beta chains below was sequenced from the same sample in a study of blood T cell repertoires in COVID-19 (dated by TCRdb to 2020 to 2021). Libraries were built with the immunoSEQ multiplex PCR assay. Imported from immuneACCESS, the table was reduced by TCRdb to in-frame sequences with V and J called. These copies leave out some clones; in studies compared against another copy, an unresolved V gene accounts for under half, and the cause of the remainder is not known. The sample data list about 130,000 clones, and approximately 88% of these were observed just once. The biggest ten clones account for 10% of the sample. Sequenced input: peripheral blood. The receptors originated from a middle-aged man with acute or convalescent COVID-19.

This sequence joins TRBV5-1 and TRBJ1-1, with TRBD1 identical over 9 bases. The CDR3 totals 14 residues. V was pared by 6 bases and J by 7 bases, with 10 bases of the junction left unmatched. Germline loops: CDR1 SGHRS, CDR2 YFSETQ. The CDR3 loop reads CASKTQGADGEAFF. Here the CDR3 DNA reads TGCGCCAGCAAAACACAGGGGGCCGATGGTGAAGCTTTCTTT.

The chain combines TRBV29-1 with TRBJ2-7; weak D call: TRBD1 (9 bases). Per the germline V gene, CDR1 is SQVTM and CDR2 is ANQGSEA. Deletions cut 7 bases from V and 6 bases from J, with 19 bases between. The CDR3 has 13 residues. This chain's CDR3 is CSAGGTGLVEQYF. CDR3 nucleotide sequence: TGCAGCGCGGGAGGGACAGGGTTGGTCGAGCAGTACTTC.

This clone was seen just once. The chain has TRBV3-1 (or the pseudogene TRBV3-2) and TRBJ1-2, with 11 bases fitting TRBD1. Germline CDR1 LGHDT, CDR2 YNNKEL (reference sequence). The CDR3 is 16 residues long. V shed 3 bases and J 6 bases; nucleotides not matched to a gene: 9. The CDR3 region is CASSHSGTGGINGYTF. In DNA form, the CDR3 reads TGTGCCAGCAGCCATTCCGGGACAGGGGGTATTAATGGCTACACCTTC.

The DNA for the CDR3 is TGTGCCAGTAGTACCCGACAGGGAGAAGCGAACACTGAAGCTTTCTTT. Translating it yields CASSTRQGEANTEAFF. The chain has TRBV19 and TRBJ1-1, with TRBD1 identical over 7 bases. The CDR3 extends over 16 amino acids. The junction had 9 bases not matched to a gene; V was cut back by 4 bases and J by 1 base. Per germline, CDR1 LNHDA and CDR2 SQIVND (reference sequence).

The chain links TRBV2 to TRBJ1-1, with D possibly being TRBD1 (6 bases). V lost 8 bases and J lost 3, with 19 bases in between. The CDR3 extends over 15 amino acids. CDR1 and CDR2 (germline): SNHLY, FYNNEI. The CDR3 nucleotides read TGTGCCAGCGTGTTAAAAGGGGGGGGCGACACTGAAGCTTTCTTT. This encodes CASVLKGGGDTEAFF.

The genes are TRBV2 and TRBJ1-5; no reliable D call. The CDR3 extends over 14 amino acids. Germline V lookup: CDR1 SNHLY, CDR2 FYNNEI. The germline V and J ends were trimmed by 4 bases and 1 base, with 8 bases remaining between them. CDR3 amino acids: CASSGPGSNQPQHF. The CDR3 DNA reads TGTGCCAGCAGTGGTCCGGGGAGCAATCAGCCCCAGCATTTT. Using reference TRBV2 and TRBJ1-5 for the parts outside the CDR3, the full variable domain is EPEVTQTPSHQVTQMGQEVILRCVPISNHLYFYWYRQILGQKVEFLVSFYNNEISEKSEIFDDQFSVERPDGSNFTLKIRSTKLEDSAMYFCASSGPGSNQPQHFGDGTRLSIL.

The chain carries TRBV5-6 and TRBJ2-7; D not certain. Germline lookup yields CDR1 SGHDT and CDR2 YYEEEE. V lost 2 bases, J lost 0 bases, and 3 bases lay in between. This CDR3 spans 12 amino acids. CDR3 amino acids: CASSFSSYEQYF. CDR3 DNA sequence: TGTGCCAGCAGCTTCAGCTCCTACGAGCAGTACTTC.

The V call is TRBV19, the J call TRBJ1-4, with 8 bases fitting TRBD1. This CDR3 has 14 residues. CDR1 and CDR2 (germline): LNHDA, SQIVND (reference sequence). The J segment lost 8 bases and the V segment lost 6 bases, leaving 8 bases of the junction unmatched. CDR3 DNA sequence: TGTGCCAGTAGGAGACAGGGGCTGGAGGAAAAACTGTTTTTT. Amino acids: CASRRQGLEEKLFF.

The table lists this clone with a few counts. The chain links TRBV6-5 to TRBJ1-6; tentatively, D is TRBD1 (5 bases). Looked up from germline, CDR1 is MNHEY and CDR2 is SVGAGI. Trimming shortened V by 0 bases and J by 7 bases, and 10 bases separated the two germline ends. This CDR3 has 15 amino acids. CDR3 DNA: TGTGCCAGCAGTTACTCCGCACAGGCCAATTCACCCCTCCACTTT. Translating it yields CASSYSAQANSPLHF.

J is TRBJ2-7 and V is TRBV5-1; D not resolved. CDR1 and CDR2 (germline): SGHRS, YFSETQ. The length of the CDR3 is 13 residues. Trimming removed 0 bases at V and 12 bases at J, with 16 bases between. The DNA of the CDR3 is TGCGCCAGCAGCTTGGCCGACGGGTACCCAGCGTACTTC. Translated, it gives CASSLADGYPAYF. Full variable domain (missing parts from reference TRBV5-1 and TRBJ2-7): KAGVTQTPRYLIKTRGQQVTLSCSPISGHRSVSWYQQTPGQGLQFLFEYFSETQRNKGNFPGRFSGRQFSNSRSEMNVSTLELGDSALYLCASSLADGYPAYFGPGTRLTVT.

V is TRBV19 and J is TRBJ1-4; TRBD1 matches at 7 bases. The CDR3 length is 16 residues. Unmatched junction bases numbered 9, after V lost 0 bases and J lost 8 bases. Per germline, CDR1 LNHDA and CDR2 SQIVND (reference sequence). The CDR3 nucleotides are TGTGCCAGTAGTATAGAACTCCTAGGGACAGAAGAAAAACTGTTTTTT. Amino acids: CASSIELLGTEEKLFF.

This clone was seen a handful of times. V gene TRBV5-1 combines with J gene TRBJ1-2; 9 bases map to TRBD1. The CDR3 has 13 residues. The junction had 0 bases not matched to a gene; V was cut back by 0 bases and J by 6 bases. Germline-derived CDR1 and CDR2 are SGHRS and YFSETQ. Written as DNA, the CDR3 is TGCGCCAGCAGCTTGGGACAGGGGGATGGCTACACCTTC. Translated, it gives CASSLGQGDGYTF.

This clone appeared a single time. The chain recombines TRBV7-3 with TRBJ2-3; perhaps TRBD1 as D (5 bases). In germline, CDR1 is SGHTA, CDR2 FQGTGA. The CDR3 loop spans 14 amino acids. With 2 bases removed from V and 2 bases from J, the gap between germline ends came to 8 bases. The CDR3 DNA reads TGTGCCAGCAGCTTAGGGGCCCTCACAGATACGCAGTATTTT. Translating gives CASSLGALTDTQYF.

The chain combines TRBV28 with TRBJ1-2; D remains unclear. Trimming cost V 5 bases and J 3 bases, with 19 bases left between them. The CDR3 is 16 residues long. Germline V gene sequence: CDR1 MDHEN, CDR2 SYDVKM. The CDR3 DNA reads TGTGCCAGCAGTAATCCCCGCCCACCCGGTGACTATGGCTACACCTTC. Encoded protein: CASSNPRPPGDYGYTF.

The chain uses TRBV28 and TRBJ1-2; D unclear. The CDR3 loop spans 13 amino acids. V was clipped by 6 bases and J by 4 bases, with 12 bases between them. From germline, CDR1 is MDHEN and CDR2 SYDVKM. The CDR3 nucleotides are TGTGCCAGCAGCCACCGATCGCGCTATGGCTACACCTTC. This sequence encodes CASSHRSRYGYTF.

The chain carries TRBV19 and TRBJ1-5, with D maybe TRBD1 (6 bases). This CDR3 region has 14 residues. Germline CDR1 LNHDA, CDR2 SQIVND (reference sequence). The V end lost 6 bases, the J end lost 7 bases, and 16 bases lay between the germline ends. CDR3 protein: CASSVDSLEQPQHF. The CDR3 nucleotides read TGTGCCAGTAGCGTGGACAGCCTCGAGCAGCCCCAGCATTTT.

The V call is TRBV6-5, the J call TRBJ1-1; D gene uncertain. CDR1 is MNHEY, CDR2 SVGAGI, per germline. With 4 bases removed from V and 3 bases from J, the gap between germline ends came to 18 bases. This CDR3 spans 16 amino acids. CDR3 protein: CASSSARGLGDTEAFF. Written as DNA, the CDR3 is TGTGCCAGCAGTTCCGCTCGAGGGCTCGGCGACACTGAAGCTTTCTTT.

Only a few counts were recorded for this clone. J is TRBJ2-3 and V is TRBV5-4, with 8 bases fitting TRBD1. This CDR3 spans 14 amino acids. Trimming removed 4 bases from V and 2 bases from J; junction bases left unmatched: 3. The germline V gene encodes CDR1 SGHNT and CDR2 YYREEE (reference sequence). CDR3 region: CASSQGADTDTQYF. CDR3 nucleotide sequence: TGTGCCAGCAGCCAGGGGGCGGACACAGATACGCAGTATTTT. The full variable domain, in which reference TRBV5-4 and TRBJ2-3 provide the parts outside the CDR3, is ETGVTQSPTHLIKTRGQQVTLRCSSQSGHNTVSWYQQALGQGPQFIFQYYREEENGRGNFPPRFSGLQFPNYSSELNVNALELDDSALYLCASSQGADTDTQYFGPGTRLTVL.

Details on this clone: The junction departs from the called germline gene at one end, perhaps through a read error. The chain links TRBV11-2 to TRBJ2-7, with 9 bases that match TRBD1. Germline loops: CDR1 SGHAT, CDR2 FQNNGV. This CDR3 has 11 amino acids. Here the CDR3 reads CASSLMGQGFF. Written as DNA, the CDR3 is TGTGCCAGCAGCTTAATGGGACAGGGCTTCTTC. Full variable domain (remainder filled in from reference TRBV11-2 and TRBJ2-7): EAGVAQSPRYKIIEKRQSVAFWCNPISGHATLYWYQQILGQGPKLLIQFQNNGVVDDSQLPKDRFSAERLKGVDSTLKIQPAKLEDSAVYLCASSLMGQGFFGPGTRLTVT.

The chain is built from TRBV10-1 and TRBJ1-1, with D perhaps matching TRBD1 (6 bases). Germline loops: CDR1 WNHNN, CDR2 SYGVQD (reference sequence). This CDR3 has 12 residues. Trimming stripped 5 bases from V and 3 bases from J, with 7 bases between. The CDR3 nucleotides are TGCGCCAGCAGTTACAGGGACACTGAAGCTTTCTTT. The encoded protein is CASSYRDTEAFF.

The CDR3 DNA follows: TGTGCCAGCCGAGTAGGGGGCGGTGAAGCTTTCTTT. It is translated as CASRVGGGEAFF. The rearrangement uses TRBV18 and TRBJ1-1, with TRBD1 identical over 7 bases. V trimming: 8 bases; J trimming: 7 bases; junction bases outside the gene matches: 7. This CDR3 has 12 amino acids. CDR1 and CDR2 from the germline V gene are KGHSH and LQKENI.

The V call is TRBV5-6, the J call TRBJ1-2; weak D call: TRBD1 (5 bases). Between the trimmed V and J ends, which lost 1 base and 2 bases, there was a span of 12 bases. CDR3 length: 15 residues. Germline assignment: CDR1 SGHDT and CDR2 YYEEEE. The CDR3 DNA is TGTGCCAGCAGCTTGAGGGGAGGAACAAACTATGGCTACACCTTC. Protein sequence: CASSLRGGTNYGYTF.

This clone appeared once. The chain employs TRBV11-3 and TRBJ2-1; TRBD1 agrees at 9 bases. Germline V CDR1 and CDR2: SGHNT, YENEEA. The junction had 6 bases not matched to a gene; V was cut back by 4 bases and J by 8 bases. The CDR3 has 14 residues. The CDR3 loop reads CASSSQDRGDEQFF. CDR3 bases: TGTGCCAGCAGCTCTCAGGACAGGGGTGATGAGCAGTTCTTC. Variable domain in full (rest from reference TRBV11-3 and TRBJ2-1): EAGVVQSPRYKIIEKKQPVAFWCNPISGHNTLYWYLQNLGQGPELLIRYENEEAVDDSQLPKDRFSAERLKGVDSTLKIQPAELGDSAVYLCASSSQDRGDEQFFGPGTRLTVL.

In regard to this clone: The junction shows a germline mismatch at one end, possibly a read error. The chain couples TRBV7-7 to TRBJ1-1; D remains unclear. This CDR3 spans 13 amino acids. Per germline, CDR1 SSHAT and CDR2 FNYEAQ (reference sequence). In DNA, the CDR3 is TGTGCTAGCAGCCTACTAGTAAACACTGAAGCTTTCTTT. As protein: CASSLLVNTEAFF.

The chain joins TRBV5-1 to TRBJ2-2; D not certain. The V end was cut by 0 bases, the J end by 8 bases, with 11 bases between. The CDR3 length is 14 residues. Germline CDR1 is SGHRS and CDR2 is YFSETQ. The CDR3 nucleotides are TGCGCCAGCAGCTTGGGGAGTTCGAAGGGGGAGCTGTTTTTT. As protein: CASSLGSSKGELFF.

This clone appeared once. The chain is built from TRBV6-5 and TRBJ1-2, with 8 bases identical to TRBD1. The V segment lost 6 bases and the J segment 0 bases; nucleotides outside the gene matches: 6. The CDR3 covers 15 residues. In germline, CDR1 is MNHEY, CDR2 SVGAGI. The CDR3 coding sequence is TGTGCCAGCAGAAAGGGACAGGTTGCTAACTATGGCTACACCTTC. Protein product: CASRKGQVANYGYTF.

The rearrangement joins TRBV21-1 to TRBJ1-1. TRBV21-1 is labeled a pseudogene. This CDR3 has 12 amino acids. The CDR3 DNA sequence: TGTGCCAGCAGCAAAGCGGGGAGGGAAGCTTTCTTT. This gives the protein CASSKAGREAFF.

V usage is TRBV28 and J usage is TRBJ2-2, with TRBD2 matching over 15 bases. CDR3 length: 17 amino acids. Per germline, CDR1 MDHEN and CDR2 SYDVKM. Trimming cost V 5 bases and J 2 bases; bases outside gene matches: 3. The CDR3 reads CASSPGLAGGNTGELFF. The CDR3 DNA follows: TGTGCCAGCAGTCCGGGACTAGCGGGAGGCAACACCGGGGAGCTGTTTTTT.